This T cell receptor (beta chain) was observed in a study of human versus mouse CDR3 diversity and MHC coevolution. Study-level information: Reported immunoSEQ sensitivity was one in 200,000 T cells, with reduced amplification bias. Samples had between roughly 0.6 x 10^7 and 1.7 x 10^7 valid reads. Regarding the study as a whole: Human CDR3s averaged more deletions and insertions than mouse CDR3s.

Naive CD4 T cells, CD45RO-negative and CD62L-positive, were flow-sorted from PBMCs. Only in-frame clones appear in the TCRdb table, and some are missing; sequencing was by immunoSEQ multiplex PCR. The table has about 83,000 clones, 80% to 95% seen once. A note on this clone: What it binds is not known.

This CDR3 has 14 amino acids. This receptor was taken from a person aged 30-69 years in good health. Sample: naive CD4+ T cells from blood. The subset here: CD45RO-negative CD62L-positive naive CD4 T cells. The rearrangement joins TRBV21-1 to TRBJ2-7; the table's D gene call, TRBD1, was not cross checked with the DNA. TRBV21-1 constitutes a pseudogene. In DNA, the CDR3 is TGTGCCAGCAGCATCTGCCACAGAACGTACGAGCAGTACTTC. It encodes CASSICHRTYEQYF.